This T cell receptor (beta chain) was obtained from a study of identical twins. This CDR3 region has 14 residues. V was pared by 4 bases and J by 7 bases, with 17 bases between. Germline CDR1 and CDR2: SGHKS and YYEKEE (reference sequence). Concerning this clonotype: What it binds is not known.

MiXCR, run by TCRdb on the 5' RACE reads, gives a single entry per CDR3 protein. The sample consists of 200,000 to 300,000 distinct CDR3 sequences, approximately 7.8% of them appearing once. General study points: The more abundant beta clonotypes in cord blood had fewer insertions, and memory repertoires did not show this.

The data were also submitted as part of a second study, on yellow fever vaccine responses in identical twins.

V usage is TRBV5-5 and J usage is TRBJ1-2; D is unresolved. The TCR comes from a young woman in good health. Sequencing was performed on CD8+ T cells sorted from blood. The CDR3 reads CASSPNRDYRGYTF. The DNA for the CDR3 is TGTGCCAGCAGCCCCAACCGAGACTATCGTGGCTACACCTTC.